This T cell receptor beta chain came from a study of T cell changes during pregnancy in multiple sclerosis (dated by TCRdb to the late 2010s). As for the study more broadly: In women with multiple sclerosis, the researchers looked at how the T cell repertoire shifted as pregnancy progressed.

The V end loses 3 bases and the J end loses 8 bases, and a stretch of 12 bases separates them. According to the germline V gene, CDR1 reads SGHRS and CDR2 reads YFSETQ. There are 12 amino acids in the CDR3, from cysteine to phenylalanine inclusive. The only DNA kept is the CDR3, 36 bases in frame from the first base. The library was generated by the immunoSEQ multiplex PCR assay. TCRdb stores this immuneACCESS table with in-frame sequences only. Part of the clones is absent; in the studies checked, under half of the shortfall reflects unresolved V genes, and no reason is known for the rest. For this sample there are about 42,000 clones; 70% to 90% appear just once. The ten largest account for approximately 0.92% of the sample. With regard to this clone: Its antigen target is currently unknown. No clone much larger than this one lies a single base away; base qualities are absent.

This receptor was identified in a female donor with multiple sclerosis, enrolled in a pregnancy study. The sequence is built from TRBV5-1 and TRBJ2-7; a tentative D match to TRBD1 spans 6 bases. Specimen: CD4+ T cells from peripheral blood mononuclear cells, collected after pregnancy. DNA sequence: TGCGCCAGCAGCTCGGAAGGGACAAAGCAGTACTTC. Its protein is CASSSEGTKQYF.